Following are 20 T cell receptor beta chains from one sample sequenced in a study of long-term antiretroviral therapy in people with HIV. The run of the v3.0 immunoSEQ assay was at survey level. Assay: immunoSEQ multiplex PCR; the TCRdb copy retains only in-frame clones and omits some. Counted here are more than 20,000 clones, almost 85% occurring once; the ten biggest clones make up about 5%. The source material was unsorted PBMCs, sampled 0.3 years after starting antiretroviral therapy. All receptors come from a man aged 45-60 years with HIV.

The chain employs TRBV2 and TRBJ1-4; unclear D gene. This CDR3 contains 15 residues. The germline V gene encodes CDR1 SNHLY and CDR2 FYNNEI. The germline V and J ends were trimmed by 6 bases and 0 bases, with 11 bases remaining between them. CDR3 coding DNA: TGTGCCAGCAGCCCCCTGGCTTCAACTAATGAAAAACTGTTTTTT. Amino acid sequence: CASSPLASTNEKLFF.

The chain uses TRBV15 and TRBJ1-2; D remains ambiguous. CDR1 is LNHNV and CDR2 is YYDKDF in the germline V gene (reference sequence). V gave up 0 bases and J gave up 4 bases, with 18 bases separating them. CDR3 length equals 17 residues. CDR3 DNA sequence: TGTGCCACCAGCAGAGATCCGGGAAGGGATTCCCTCTATGGCTACACCTTC. It is translated as CATSRDPGRDSLYGYTF.

The genes are TRBV19 and TRBJ2-7; D is unclear. Between the trimmed V and J ends, which lost 3 bases and 7 bases, there was a span of 16 bases. From germline, CDR1 is LNHDA and CDR2 SQIVND (reference sequence). This CDR3 has 14 amino acids. Here the CDR3 DNA reads TGTGCCAGTAGTATCACACCCGATTTGGGGGAGCAGTACTTC. This translates into CASSITPDLGEQYF.

CDR3 bases: TGTGCCAGTAGTGGCGGGAGTGGTACCTACGAGCAGTACTTC. It is translated as CASSGGSGTYEQYF. The J gene is TRBJ2-7, the V gene TRBV19, with 7 bases identical to TRBD2. There are 14 residues in the CDR3. The V gene end was trimmed by 5 bases and the J gene end by 2 bases; junction bases not matched to a gene: 6. Germline V gene data show CDR1 as LNHDA and CDR2 as SQIVND (reference sequence).

The chain employs TRBV2 and TRBJ2-1; D possibly corresponds to TRBD2 (7 bases). The length of the CDR3 is 15 residues. The germline V gene encodes CDR1 SNHLY and CDR2 FYNNEI. V was trimmed by 5 bases and J by 7 bases, leaving 18 bases between them. The CDR3 DNA is TGTGCCAGCAGTCATAGGGGGGGACTTGAAAATGAGCAGTTCTTC. Translating gives CASSHRGGLENEQFF.

This rearrangement joins TRBV6-5 to TRBJ1-3; tentatively, D is TRBD1 (5 bases). V lost 2 bases and J lost 0, with 5 bases in between. This CDR3 is built from 14 residues. Germline CDR1 MNHEY, CDR2 SVGAGI. Here the CDR3 DNA reads TGTGCCAGCAGTTACGGGACCTCTGGAAACACCATATATTTT. Protein: CASSYGTSGNTIYF.

The chain couples TRBV7-2 to TRBJ1-1; 7 nucleotides match TRBD1. V lost 1 base, J lost 1 base, and 3 bases stayed unmatched. The CDR3 contains 15 residues. The germline V gene encodes CDR1 SGHTA and CDR2 FQGNSA. DNA for the CDR3: TGTGCCAGCAGCTTAGGCAGGGGGGGGAACACTGAAGCTTTCTTT. Translating gives CASSLGRGGNTEAFF.

The J gene is TRBJ1-1, the V gene TRBV5-8; 10 bases map to TRBD1. Trimming cost V 2 bases and J 5 bases; bases outside gene matches: 9. The CDR3 covers 16 residues. Germline V gene sequence: CDR1 SGHTS, CDR2 YDEGEE. The CDR3 here is CASSLDRDRGRTEAFF. CDR3 nucleotide sequence: TGTGCCAGCAGCTTAGACCGGGACAGGGGCCGGACTGAAGCTTTCTTT.

The rearrangement joins TRBV27 to TRBJ2-7; tentative D call: TRBD1 (5 bases). Germline-derived CDR1 and CDR2 are MNHEY and SMNVEV (reference sequence). Trimming shortened V by 0 bases and J by 3 bases, and 9 bases separated the two germline ends. The CDR3 totals 14 residues. CDR3 sequence reads: CASSLSHRSYEQYF. In DNA, the CDR3 is TGTGCCAGCAGTTTATCGCACAGGAGCTACGAGCAGTACTTC.

J is TRBJ1-5 and V is TRBV28; D perhaps matches TRBD1 (5 bases). Trimming took off 3 bases at V and 4 bases at J, with 19 bases between the two ends. The CDR3 is 17 residues long. The V gene's germline CDR1 is MDHEN and CDR2 SYDVKM. CDR3 DNA sequence: TGTGCCAGCAGTTTCCGGGACCTAAATGCAATTAATCAGCCCCAGCATTTT. Its protein product is CASSFRDLNAINQPQHF.

This clone was counted a few times. The chain carries TRBV6-5 and TRBJ1-6; the D is unclear. Germline V CDR1 and CDR2: MNHEY, SVGAGI. The CDR3 has 14 amino acids. Trimming took 5 bases from V and 7 from J, leaving 12 bases between them. DNA of the CDR3: TGTGCCAGCAGTCCCTCCTTAGAGAATTCACCCCTCCACTTT. Translation: CASSPSLENSPLHF.

This chain joins TRBV9 and TRBJ1-3; D is possibly TRBD1 (5 bases). Trimming left V 4 bases short and J 9 bases short, with 17 bases between. The germline V gene has CDR1 SGDLS and CDR2 YYNGEE. The CDR3 contains 14 residues. The CDR3 spells CASSPVFSRGTIYF. The CDR3 coding sequence is TGTGCCAGCAGCCCTGTGTTTTCGAGGGGCACCATATATTTT.

The rearrangement uses TRBV28 and TRBJ2-7; D is ambiguous. This CDR3 is 12 amino acids long. Between the trimmed V and J ends, which lost 2 bases and 2 bases, there was a span of 4 bases. Looked up from germline, CDR1 is MDHEN and CDR2 is SYDVKM. The CDR3 sequence: CASSLKPYEQYF. CDR3 bases: TGTGCCAGCAGTTTAAAGCCCTACGAGCAGTACTTC.

This rearrangement joins TRBV11-1 to TRBJ2-7; TRBD1 or TRBD2 may be the D gene (5 bases each). The CDR3 is 13 amino acids. CDR1 and CDR2 (germline): SGHAT, FQDESV (reference sequence). V lost 1 base to trimming and J lost 6 bases, with 10 bases between them. CDR3 region: CASSLGSGGEQYF. The CDR3 DNA is TGTGCCAGCAGCTTAGGGTCTGGGGGCGAGCAGTACTTC.

The chain couples TRBV2 to TRBJ1-2; D remains ambiguous. The germline V gene encodes CDR1 SNHLY and CDR2 FYNNEI. This CDR3 is 14 amino acids long. V shed 1 base and J shed 5 bases, with 11 bases lying between them. The DNA for the CDR3 is TGTGCCAGCAGTGAAGGCAAACAAAATTATGGCTACACCTTC. Encoded protein: CASSEGKQNYGYTF.

The chain recombines TRBV23-1 with TRBJ2-7; 10 bases match TRBD2. TRBV23-1 is classed as an ORF, of uncertain function. This CDR3 comprises 20 residues. Losses at the gene ends were 2 bases for V and 4 bases for J; bases not matched to a gene: 20. CDR3 nucleotides: TGCGCCAGCAGTCAACCCAGTGAGCGGGAGGGGCCCGTCGGGTCATACGAGCAGTACTTC. Amino acids: CASSQPSEREGPVGSYEQYF.

V is TRBV7-8 and J is TRBJ2-1; no reliable D call. Germline-derived CDR1 and CDR2 are SGHVS and FQNEAQ. The V end was cut by 7 bases, the J end by 0 bases, with 13 bases between. CDR3 length equals 15 residues. The CDR3 DNA sequence: TGTGCCAGCACCCCACAGCGTCTCTCCTACAATGAGCAGTTCTTC. It codes for CASTPQRLSYNEQFF.

This clone was seen a single time. The genes are TRBV7-6 and TRBJ2-7; 9 bases agree with TRBD1. CDR1 and CDR2 (germline): SGHVS, FNYEAQ. V lost 6 bases and J lost 8; bases outside the gene matches: 11. The CDR3 is 14 residues long. The DNA for the CDR3 is TGTGCCAGCAGTTCCGACAGGGGGTATTCCCAGCAGTACTTC. Translated: CASSSDRGYSQQYF.

A few counts support this clone. CDR3 in amino acids: CASSSGLAGFAGELFF. Written as DNA, the CDR3 is TGCGCCAGCAGCTCGGGACTAGCGGGATTCGCCGGGGAGCTGTTTTTT. The chain joins TRBV4-1 to TRBJ2-2; TRBD2 matches 13 bases. V gave up 5 bases and J gave up 6 bases; unmatched junction bases: 6. CDR1 and CDR2 from the germline V gene are MGHRA and YSYEKL. This CDR3 is built from 16 residues.

The rearrangement joins TRBV5-4 to TRBJ2-3, with 9 bases identical to TRBD1. CDR1 and CDR2 from the germline V gene are SGHNT and YYREEE (reference sequence). The J segment lost 5 bases and the V segment lost 4 bases, leaving 8 bases of the junction unmatched. This CDR3 is built from 15 residues. The CDR3: CASSLWDREGDTQYF. CDR3 DNA sequence: TGTGCCAGCAGCCTATGGGACAGGGAGGGAGATACGCAGTATTTT.